This T cell receptor beta chain derives from a study of blood T cell repertoires in COVID-19. TCRdb's table, derived via immunoSEQ multiplex PCR, lists solely in-frame clones and lacks some. The table has more than 200,000 clones, around 87% seen once. This CDR3 region has 14 residues. The ends were cut back, 3 bases at V and 0 bases at J, with 9 bases in the middle. Germline-derived CDR1 and CDR2 are SGHRS and YFSETQ. Donors of Cohort 3 who recovered were those that had two negative PCRs, clearance, or symptom resolution. The TCR originated in a woman in her fifties or sixties who had recovered from COVID-19. This chain uses TRBV5-1 with TRBJ1-1; possibly TRBD1 for D (5 bases). The sample comprised PBMCs or T cells enriched from blood (not recorded which). The CDR3 region has the DNA TGCGCCAGCAGCTACGGGGGGATGAACACTGAAGCTTTCTTT. Amino acids: CASSYGGMNTEAFF.